At least ten counts were recorded for the clone carrying this T cell receptor beta chain. Its specificity is unknown. The sample's time point: pre-sensitization, week 0. Stated treatment: therapeutic diphenylcyclopropenone sensitization with weekly scalp DPC. This CDR3 region has 13 residues. Germline CDR1 and CDR2: LNHDA and SQIVND (reference sequence). Trimming left V 5 bases short and J 10 bases short, with 17 bases between. This record comes from a study of human T cells and chemical hapten exposure. Regarding the study as a whole: Unchanged with DPC sensitization were TCRs above 1 in 1000 frequency.

TCRdb redid the calling of the RACE reads with MiXCR, one entry per CDR3 protein. Of tens of thousands of distinct CDR3 sequences in the sample, roughly 9.9% were seen once. The gene calls are TRBV19 and TRBJ1-2; D unresolved. The TCR comes from a woman aged 40 to 55 with alopecia areata. Some clones in this sample may be carry-over from other donors' samples. This material consisted of whole blood, taken in connection with sensitization to the hapten diphenylcyclopropenone (DPC). This CDR3 reads CASSAVSSEPYTF. The CDR3 DNA sequence: TGTGCCAGTAGTGCCGTTTCGAGCGAACCCTACACCTTC.